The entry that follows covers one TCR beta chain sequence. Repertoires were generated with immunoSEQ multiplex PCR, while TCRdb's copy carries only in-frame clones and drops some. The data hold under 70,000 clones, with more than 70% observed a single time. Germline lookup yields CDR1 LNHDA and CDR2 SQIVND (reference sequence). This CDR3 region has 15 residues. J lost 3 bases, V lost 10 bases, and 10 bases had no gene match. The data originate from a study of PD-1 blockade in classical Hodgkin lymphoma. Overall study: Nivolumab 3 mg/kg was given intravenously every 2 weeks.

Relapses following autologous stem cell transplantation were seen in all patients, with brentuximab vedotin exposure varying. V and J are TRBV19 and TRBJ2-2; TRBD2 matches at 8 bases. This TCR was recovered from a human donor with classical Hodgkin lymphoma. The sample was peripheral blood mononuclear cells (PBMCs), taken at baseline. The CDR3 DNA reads TGTGCCACCGACAGGAAAGCGGGGGACACCGGGGAGCTGTTTTTT. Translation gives CATDRKAGDTGELFF.